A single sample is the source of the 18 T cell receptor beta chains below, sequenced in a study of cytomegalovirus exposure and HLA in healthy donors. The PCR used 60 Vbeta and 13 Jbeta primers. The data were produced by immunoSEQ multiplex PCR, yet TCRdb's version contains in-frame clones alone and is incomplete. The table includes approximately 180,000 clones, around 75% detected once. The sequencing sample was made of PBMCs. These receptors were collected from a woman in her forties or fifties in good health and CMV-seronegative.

Written as DNA, the CDR3 is TGTGCCAGCAGCCCCCCCCAGGCTTTGAGCAATCAGCCCCAGCATTTT. Its translation is CASSPPQALSNQPQHF. The genes are TRBV14 and TRBJ1-5, with D unresolved. This CDR3 has 16 residues. V was shortened by 4 bases and J by 1 base, with 14 bases between the two germline ends. Per the germline V gene, CDR1 is SGHDN and CDR2 is FVKESK.

In nucleotides, the CDR3 is TGTGCCAGCCTTCAAGTAGATGGCTACACCTTC. Residues: CASLQVDGYTF. This sequence joins TRBV6-1 and TRBJ1-2; D gene ambiguous. From germline, CDR1 is MNHNS and CDR2 SASEGT. V was shortened by 8 bases and J by 6 bases, with 10 bases between the two germline ends. The CDR3 covers 11 residues.

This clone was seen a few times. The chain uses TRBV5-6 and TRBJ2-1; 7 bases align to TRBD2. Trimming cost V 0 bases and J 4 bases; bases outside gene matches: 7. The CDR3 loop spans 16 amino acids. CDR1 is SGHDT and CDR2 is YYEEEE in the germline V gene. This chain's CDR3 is CASSLEKGRVYNEQFF. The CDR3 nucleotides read TGTGCCAGCAGCTTGGAGAAGGGGAGGGTTTACAATGAGCAGTTCTTC.

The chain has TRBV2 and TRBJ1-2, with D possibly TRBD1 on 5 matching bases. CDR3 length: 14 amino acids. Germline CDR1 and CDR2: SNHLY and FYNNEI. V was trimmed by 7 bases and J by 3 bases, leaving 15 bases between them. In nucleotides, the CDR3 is TGTGCCAGCAACCGGGACTTCGGGGACTATGGCTACACCTTC. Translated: CASNRDFGDYGYTF.

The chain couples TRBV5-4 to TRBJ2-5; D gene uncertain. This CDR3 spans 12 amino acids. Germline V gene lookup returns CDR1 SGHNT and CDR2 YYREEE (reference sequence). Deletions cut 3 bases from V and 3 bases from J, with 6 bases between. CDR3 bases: TGTGCCAGCAGCTCCCCCAAAGAGACCCAGTACTTC. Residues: CASSSPKETQYF.

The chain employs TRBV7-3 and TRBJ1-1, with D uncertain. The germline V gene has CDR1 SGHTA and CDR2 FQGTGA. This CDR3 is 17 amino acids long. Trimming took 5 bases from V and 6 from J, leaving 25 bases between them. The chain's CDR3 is CASSRFVGRAYYPEAFF. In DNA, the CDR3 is TGTGCCAGCAGCCGGTTTGTAGGGAGGGCTTACTATCCTGAAGCTTTCTTT.

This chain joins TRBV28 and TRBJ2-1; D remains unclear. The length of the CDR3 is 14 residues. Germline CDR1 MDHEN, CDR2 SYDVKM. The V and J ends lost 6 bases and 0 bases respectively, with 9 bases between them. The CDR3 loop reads CASRPRLSYNEQFF. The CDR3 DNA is TGTGCCAGCAGACCGCGGCTCTCCTACAATGAGCAGTTCTTC.

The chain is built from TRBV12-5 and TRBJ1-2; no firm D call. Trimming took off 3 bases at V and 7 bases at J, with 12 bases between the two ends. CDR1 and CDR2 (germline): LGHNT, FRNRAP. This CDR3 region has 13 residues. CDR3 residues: CASGFWSDAGYTF. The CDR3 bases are TGTGCTAGTGGTTTTTGGTCAGATGCTGGCTACACCTTC. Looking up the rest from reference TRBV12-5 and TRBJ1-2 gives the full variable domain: DARVTQTPRHKVTEMGQEVTMRCQPILGHNTVFWYRQTMMQGLELLAYFRNRAPLDDSGMPKDRFSAEMPDATLATLKIQPSEPRDSAVYFCASGFWSDAGYTFGSGTRLTVV.

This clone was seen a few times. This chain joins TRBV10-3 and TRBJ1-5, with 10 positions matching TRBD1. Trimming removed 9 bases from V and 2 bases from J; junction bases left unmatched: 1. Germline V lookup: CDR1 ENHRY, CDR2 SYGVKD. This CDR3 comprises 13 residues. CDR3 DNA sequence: TGTGCCATGGGGACAGGGGGCAATCAGCCCCAGCATTTT. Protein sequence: CAMGTGGNQPQHF.

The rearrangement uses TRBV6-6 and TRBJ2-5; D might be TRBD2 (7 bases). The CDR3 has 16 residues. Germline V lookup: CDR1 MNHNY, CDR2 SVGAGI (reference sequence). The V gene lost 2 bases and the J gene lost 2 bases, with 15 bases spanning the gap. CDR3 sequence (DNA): TGTGCCAGCAGTTACAAGGGGGGGCCCTCGCAAGAGACCCAGTACTTC. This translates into CASSYKGGPSQETQYF.

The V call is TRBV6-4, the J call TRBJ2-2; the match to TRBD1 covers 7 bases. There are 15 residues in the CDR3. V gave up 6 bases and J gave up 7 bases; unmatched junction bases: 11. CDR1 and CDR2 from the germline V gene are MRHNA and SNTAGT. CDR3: CASRKTGFGSGELFF. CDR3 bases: TGTGCCAGCAGAAAGACAGGGTTCGGAAGCGGGGAGCTGTTTTTT.

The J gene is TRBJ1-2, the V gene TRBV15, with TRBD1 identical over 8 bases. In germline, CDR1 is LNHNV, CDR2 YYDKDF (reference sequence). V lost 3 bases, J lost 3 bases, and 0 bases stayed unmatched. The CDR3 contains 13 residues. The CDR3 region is CATSRDRDYGYTF. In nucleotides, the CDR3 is TGTGCCACCAGCAGGGACAGGGACTATGGCTACACCTTC.

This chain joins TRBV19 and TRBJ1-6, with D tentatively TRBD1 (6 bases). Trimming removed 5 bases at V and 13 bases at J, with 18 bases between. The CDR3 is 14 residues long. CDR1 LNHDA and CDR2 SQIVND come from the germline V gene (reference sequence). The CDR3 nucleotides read TGTGCCAGTAGTCCGGATATGACAGGCCGTCCCCTCCACTTT. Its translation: CASSPDMTGRPLHF.

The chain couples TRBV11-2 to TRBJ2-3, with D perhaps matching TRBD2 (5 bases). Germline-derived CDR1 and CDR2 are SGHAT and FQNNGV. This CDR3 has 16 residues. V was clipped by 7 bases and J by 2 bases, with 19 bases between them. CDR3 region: CASTPWASRPTDTQYF. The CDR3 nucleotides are TGTGCCAGCACACCCTGGGCTAGCCGACCCACAGATACGCAGTATTTT.

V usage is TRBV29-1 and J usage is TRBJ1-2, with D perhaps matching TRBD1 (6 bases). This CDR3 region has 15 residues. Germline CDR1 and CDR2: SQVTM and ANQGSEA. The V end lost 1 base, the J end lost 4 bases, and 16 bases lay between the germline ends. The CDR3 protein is CSVEAGHQPGYGYTF. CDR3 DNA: TGCAGCGTTGAAGCGGGACATCAACCGGGCTATGGCTACACCTTC.

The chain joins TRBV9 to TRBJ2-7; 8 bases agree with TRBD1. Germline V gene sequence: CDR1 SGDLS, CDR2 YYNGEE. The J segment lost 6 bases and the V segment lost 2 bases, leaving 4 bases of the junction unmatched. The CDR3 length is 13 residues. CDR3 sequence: CASSVGQGSEQYF. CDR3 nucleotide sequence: TGTGCCAGCAGCGTCGGACAGGGTAGCGAGCAGTACTTC.

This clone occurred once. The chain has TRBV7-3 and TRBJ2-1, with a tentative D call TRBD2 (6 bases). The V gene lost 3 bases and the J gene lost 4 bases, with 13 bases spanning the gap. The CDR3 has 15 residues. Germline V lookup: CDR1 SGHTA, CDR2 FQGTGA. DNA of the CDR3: TGTGCCAGCAGCTTTATGGGGGGAACATACAATGAGCAGTTCTTC. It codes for CASSFMGGTYNEQFF.

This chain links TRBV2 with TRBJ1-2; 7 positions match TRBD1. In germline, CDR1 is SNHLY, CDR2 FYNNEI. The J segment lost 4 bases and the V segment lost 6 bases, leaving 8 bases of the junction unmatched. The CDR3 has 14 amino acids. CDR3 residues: CASRVETGFYGYTF. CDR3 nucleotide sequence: TGTGCCAGCAGGGTAGAGACAGGGTTCTATGGCTACACCTTC.